The source of this T cell receptor beta chain is a study of T cell repertoires in cytomegalovirus infection. A single record per CDR3 protein comes from TCRdb applying MiXCR to the reads. This sample yields under 300,000 distinct CDR3 sequences, of which approximately 22% are seen a single time; approximately 19% belongs to the top ten. This clonotype has just a few counts. Antigen specificity is unknown. The V and J ends lost 5 bases and 1 base respectively, with 18 bases between them. This CDR3 comprises 17 residues. CDR1 is SGHNT, CDR2 YENEEA, per germline. This sample comprised cultured PBMCs, obtained from culture after CMV antigen stimulation. The chain links TRBV11-3 to TRBJ2-1; D possibly corresponds to TRBD1 (5 bases). This clonotype was obtained from a human donor in good health (CMV status not recorded). Some clones in this sample may be carry-over from other donors' samples. The CDR3 region has the DNA TGTGCCAGCAGCACTCGCGTTACAGGCCCTTCCTACAATGAGCAGTTCTTC. Its translation is CASSTRVTGPSYNEQFF.